Presented here are 2 T cell receptor beta chains from one specimen sequenced in a study of CD8+CD57+ T cells in acquired aplastic anemia. Genomic DNA provided the template from which TCR beta VDJ and CDR3 profiles were obtained. TCRdb reprocessed the reads via MiXCR and lists one record per CDR3 protein. The table lists about 190,000 distinct CDR3 sequences, about 64% of them singletons. Input material: sorted CD4+, CD8+, or CD8+CD57+ T cells (not recorded which) from PBMCs. The receptors here all came from a human donor with severe aplastic anemia or a healthy control (not recorded which).

J is TRBJ1-2 and V is TRBV12-3 or TRBV12-4; D gene ambiguous. This CDR3 is built from 13 residues. Deletions cut 2 bases from V and 7 bases from J, with 11 bases between. The CDR3 coding sequence is TGTGCCAGCAGTTTATTCGTGGGGTCTGGCTACACCTTC. Its translation: CASSLFVGSGYTF.

The chain links TRBV7-2 to TRBJ2-5, with 14 bases aligning to TRBD2. CDR3 length: 17 residues. V dropped 5 bases and J dropped 2; count of bases not matched to a gene: 7. CDR1 is SGHTA and CDR2 is FQGNSA in the germline V gene. CDR3 sequence reads: CASSKGLAGGPQETQYF. The CDR3 DNA reads as TGTGCCAGCAGCAAAGGACTAGCGGGAGGTCCTCAAGAGACCCAGTACTTC.